A selection of T cell receptor beta chains follows, all from one sample in a study of T cells in Graves' hyperthyroidism and ophthalmopathy. TCRdb reprocessed the multiplex PCR reads via MiXCR and lists one record per CDR3 protein. The sample contains about 400,000 distinct CDR3 sequences, around a sixth of which appear only once. What was sequenced was blood. The receptor set was obtained from a young woman with Graves' hyperthyroidism. Each CDR3 is given with its conserved first and last residue. D genes are given only for firm matches. Clone size is shown for a subset of rows, as once, few, many or a class of expanded clone.

>TRBV20-1|NA|TRBJ1-2|NA
CSAYLLHYGYTF
TGCAGTGCTTATCTCCTCCACTATGGCTACACCTTC
>TRBV13|many|TRBJ1-4|NA
CASSYRVVNEKLFF
TGTGCCAGCAGTTACAGGGTCGTTAATGAAAAACTGTTTTTT
>TRBV6-1|many|TRBJ1-5|TRBD1
CASRSTGAYNQPQHF
TGTGCCAGCAGATCGACAGGGGCCTACAATCAGCCCCAGCATTTT
>TRBV18|many|TRBJ2-3|TRBD2
CASSTGTSDTQYF
TGTGCCAGCTCAACGGGGACTAGCGATACGCAGTATTTT
>TRBV5-1|NA|TRBJ2-1|TRBD1
CATKPGQGAYNEQFF
TGCGCCACCAAACCGGGACAGGGAGCCTACAATGAGCAGTTCTTC
>TRBV4-2|NA|TRBJ1-2|TRBD1
CASSRTRGRDYGYTF
TGTGCCAGCAGCCGGACCAGGGGGCGGGACTATGGCTACACCTTC
>TRBV30|many|TRBJ2-7|NA
CAWSYWESYEQYF
TGTGCCTGGAGTTATTGGGAGTCCTACGAGCAGTACTTC
>TRBV14|many|TRBJ2-7|NA
CASSAGRGLYEQYF
TGTGCCAGCAGCGCCGGCAGGGGACTCTACGAGCAGTACTTC
>TRBV10-3|many|TRBJ1-2|NA
CAISESMGPGYTF
TGTGCCATCAGTGAGTCGATGGGCCCTGGCTACACCTTC
>TRBV6-1|many|TRBJ1-2|TRBD1
CASRFRGGPYGYTF
TGTGCCAGCAGGTTCAGAGGGGGCCCCTATGGCTACACCTTC
>TRBV7-8|NA|TRBJ2-3|NA
CASSIGLARADTQYF
TGTGCCAGTAGTATAGGTCTTGCCCGAGCAGATACGCAGTATTTT
>TRBV2|NA|TRBJ2-5|NA
CASSARSPGGGETQYF
TGTGCCAGCAGTGCAAGGAGCCCGGGGGGCGGGGAGACCCAGTACTTC
>TRBV9|NA|TRBJ2-1|TRBD2
CASSAETSGRTFF
TGTGCCAGCAGCGCAGAGACTAGCGGGAGGACGTTCTTC
>TRBV5-1|many|TRBJ2-7|NA
CASSLITSRYEQYF
TGCGCCAGCAGCTTGATAACTAGCAGGTACGAGCAGTACTTC
>TRBV19|many|TRBJ1-2|NA
CASSIPGYGYTF
TGTGCCAGTAGTATACCCGGCTATGGCTACACCTTC
>TRBV30|many|TRBJ1-5|TRBD1
CAWSTGTGGSQPQHF
TGTGCCTGGAGCACCGGGACAGGGGGCTCTCAGCCCCAGCATTTT
>TRBV3-1|many|TRBJ2-5|NA
CASSQEGQETQYF
TGTGCCAGCAGCCAAGAAGGCCAAGAGACCCAGTACTTC
>TRBV6-6|many|TRBJ1-5|NA
CASSYRHGNQPQHF
TGTGCCAGCAGTTACAGGCACGGCAATCAGCCCCAGCATTTT
>TRBV28|many|TRBJ2-2|TRBD1
CASRTQGAGNTGELFF
TGTGCCAGCAGGACACAGGGGGCGGGGAACACCGGGGAGCTGTTTTTT
>TRBV6-1|many|TRBJ2-6|NA
CASGKKGSGANVLTF
TGTGCCAGCGGGAAGAAGGGCTCTGGGGCCAACGTCCTGACTTTC
>TRBV5-1|few|TRBJ1-4|TRBD1
CASSLGGTGSNEKLFF
TGCGCCAGCAGCTTGGGCGGGACAGGGTCTAATGAAAAACTGTTTTTT
>TRBV11-3|NA|TRBJ1-2|TRBD1
CASSLDDRVGYTF
TGTGCCAGCAGCTTAGATGACAGGGTCGGCTACACCTTC
>TRBV19|NA|TRBJ2-3|TRBD1
CASQGQGEDTQYF
TGTGCCAGCCAAGGACAGGGGGAAGATACGCAGTATTTT
>TRBV12-3/TRBV12-4|NA|TRBJ2-5|TRBD2
CASSLHSGGAGWTQYF
TGTGCCAGCAGTCTCCATAGCGGGGGGGCCGGATGGACCCAGTACTTC
>TRBV7-8|many|TRBJ2-1|NA
CASSLMGRDEQFF
TGTGCCAGCAGCTTAATGGGACGGGATGAGCAGTTCTTC
>TRBV2|many|TRBJ2-3|TRBD1
CASSEGQGNTDTQYF
TGTGCCAGCAGCGAGGGACAGGGAAACACAGATACGCAGTATTTT
>TRBV30|few|TRBJ2-6|NA
CAWSARANVLTF
TGTGCCTGGAGTGCTCGGGCCAACGTCCTGACTTTC
>TRBV12-3/TRBV12-4|NA|TRBJ2-2|NA
CASMRSNTGELFF
TGTGCCAGCATGAGGTCGAACACCGGGGAGCTGTTTTTT
>TRBV2|many|TRBJ2-5|TRBD1
CASSESGGQQETQYF
TGTGCCAGCAGTGAATCAGGGGGCCAGCAAGAGACCCAGTACTTC
>TRBV6-5|few|TRBJ2-1|TRBD2
CASSTSGLANEQFF
TGTGCCAGCAGTACCTCGGGACTAGCCAATGAGCAGTTCTTC
>TRBV6-2/TRBV6-3|many|TRBJ2-6|NA
CASRLRESGANVLTF
TGTGCCAGTAGGCTTCGAGAGTCTGGGGCCAACGTCCTGACTTTC
>TRBV20-1|few|TRBJ2-7|TRBD2
CSARDFYGSGGRSSYEQYF
TGCAGTGCTAGAGATTTTTATGGTAGCGGGGGAAGGAGCTCCTACGAGCAGTACTTC
>TRBV11-3|many|TRBJ2-3|NA
CASSHRDSLYTDTQYF
TGTGCCAGCAGTCACCGGGACTCCCTATACACAGATACGCAGTATTTT
>TRBV27|NA|TRBJ1-2|NA
CASSFGSPNYGYTF
TGTGCCAGCAGTTTTGGCAGCCCTAACTATGGCTACACCTTC
>TRBV7-9|many|TRBJ1-5|NA
CASSPGTQSIVEPQHF
TGTGCCAGCAGCCCTGGGACACAATCTATAGTGGAGCCCCAGCATTTT
>TRBV4-1|NA|TRBJ2-3|NA
CASSQRRQASTDTQYF
TGCGCCAGCAGCCAACGTCGACAGGCTAGCACAGATACGCAGTATTTT
>TRBV16|many|TRBJ2-2|NA
CASSHFQGNTGELFF
TGTGCCAGCAGCCATTTTCAGGGTAACACCGGGGAGCTGTTTTTT
>TRBV6-6|many|TRBJ1-2|NA
CASSYSRDGGPDGYTF
TGTGCCAGCAGTTACTCGAGGGATGGGGGGCCGGATGGCTACACCTTC
>TRBV25-1|many|TRBJ2-2|TRBD1
CASSEPDRDTGELFF
TGTGCCAGCAGTGAACCCGACAGGGACACCGGGGAGCTGTTTTTT